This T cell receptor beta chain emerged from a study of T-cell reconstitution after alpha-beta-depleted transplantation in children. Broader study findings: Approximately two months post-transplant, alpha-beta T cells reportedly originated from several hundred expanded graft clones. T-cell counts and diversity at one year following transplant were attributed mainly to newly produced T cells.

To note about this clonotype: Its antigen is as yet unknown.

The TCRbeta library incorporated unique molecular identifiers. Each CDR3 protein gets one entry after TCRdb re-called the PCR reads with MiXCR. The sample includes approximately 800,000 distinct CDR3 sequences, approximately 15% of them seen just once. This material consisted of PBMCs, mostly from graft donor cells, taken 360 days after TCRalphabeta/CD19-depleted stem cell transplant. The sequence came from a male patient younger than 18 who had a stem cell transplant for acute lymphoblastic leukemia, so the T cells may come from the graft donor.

CDR3 amino acids: CASSLAYRQGGQPQHF. In nucleotides, the CDR3 is TGCGCCAGCAGCTTGGCTTACCGCCAGGGTGGTCAGCCCCAGCATTTT. The genes are TRBV5-1 and TRBJ1-5, with D possibly matching TRBD1 (5 bases). V was cut by 0 bases and J by 6 bases, with 16 bases left in between. Germline CDR1 and CDR2: SGHRS and YFSETQ. The CDR3 runs to 16 residues.